The 7 T cell receptor beta chains below were found in one sample sequenced in a study of T cell repertoires in cytomegalovirus infection. MiXCR was run by TCRdb on the reads, yielding one entry per CDR3 protein. In the table there are 200,000 to 300,000 distinct CDR3 sequences, approximately 10% of which are singletons. Sequenced material: PBMCs. All receptors come from a human donor in good health (CMV status not recorded). Some clones in this sample may be carry-over from other donors' samples.

This clonotype was recorded many times. This chain joins TRBV2 and TRBJ1-5; maybe TRBD1 (5 bases). CDR1 is SNHLY and CDR2 is FYNNEI in the germline V gene. V lost 2 bases to trimming and J lost 0 bases, with 8 bases between them. The CDR3 extends over 15 amino acids. In DNA, the CDR3 is TGTGCCAGCAGTGAATTAAGGGGTAGCAATCAGCCCCAGCATTTT. Its translation is CASSELRGSNQPQHF. The whole variable domain, remainder taken from reference TRBV2 and TRBJ1-5, is EPEVTQTPSHQVTQMGQEVILRCVPISNHLYFYWYRQILGQKVEFLVSFYNNEISEKSEIFDDQFSVERPDGSNFTLKIRSTKLEDSAMYFCASSELRGSNQPQHFGDGTRLSIL.

Notes on this clonotype: A read error may account for a junction end that differs from germline. The CDR3 region has the DNA TGTGCCAGCAGCTCGGGCCCGGACAGCAATCAGCACCAGCATTTT. Translated, it gives CASSSGPDSNQHQHF. V gene TRBV11-2 combines with J gene TRBJ1-5; tentative D call: TRBD1 (6 bases). The CDR3 contains 15 residues. Germline loops: CDR1 SGHAT, CDR2 FQNNGV.

This clonotype has at least ten counts. This chain uses TRBV7-2 with TRBJ1-2; D remains unclear. The CDR3 runs 12 residues. V was pared by 3 bases and J by 8 bases, with 10 bases between. Germline CDR1 is SGHTA and CDR2 is FQGNSA. The CDR3 DNA is TGTGCCAGCAGCTTCCCAGGAACGGGCTACACCTTC. This sequence encodes CASSFPGTGYTF.

This clonotype was picked up a small number of times. The J gene is TRBJ1-3, the V gene TRBV12-3 or TRBV12-4; D is unresolved. The length of the CDR3 is 14 residues. Trimming cost V 4 bases and J 0 bases, with 7 bases left between them. This CDR3 is CASSWATSGNTIYF. The CDR3 DNA reads as TGTGCCAGCAGTTGGGCTACCTCTGGAAACACCATATATTTT.

This clonotype showed up just a few times. The V and J genes are TRBV7-2 and TRBJ2-6; TRBD1 agrees at 9 bases. The V and J ends lost 5 bases and 4 bases, in that order; junction bases with no gene match: 12. There are 18 residues in the CDR3. Germline V gene data show CDR1 as SGHTA and CDR2 as FQGNSA. CDR3 nucleotide sequence: TGTGCCAGCAGCCTCCGTCCCGGGACAGGGACCGGGGCCAACGTCCTGACTTTC. It yields the protein CASSLRPGTGTGANVLTF.

This sequence joins TRBV19 and TRBJ1-4; no firm D call. Germline V gene data show CDR1 as LNHDA and CDR2 as SQIVND (reference sequence). The V and J ends lost 3 bases and 0 bases respectively, with 5 bases between them. The CDR3 is 14 residues long. CDR3 sequence (DNA): TGTGCCAGTAGTATTGCTGCAACTAATGAAAAACTGTTTTTT. Encoded protein: CASSIAATNEKLFF.

The chain recombines TRBV29-1 with TRBJ2-5; the D gene is possibly TRBD1 (6 bases). Between the trimmed V and J ends, which lost 5 bases and 6 bases, there was a span of 16 bases. Germline V gives CDR1 SQVTM, CDR2 ANQGSEA. This CDR3 is built from 13 residues. The CDR3 nucleotides are TGCAGCGTTTCTTGGTTGGGGGCCAAGACCCAGTACTTC. Translating gives CSVSWLGAKTQYF.